This TCR beta chain was found in a study of blood T cells in healthy people across ages. Study-wide points: Age brought a roughly linear fall in TCR beta diversity measured per million T cells.

A remark on this clonotype: As yet, its antigen is unknown.

The CDR3 loop spans 18 amino acids. Trimming removed 3 bases from V and 6 bases from J; junction bases left unmatched: 16. Germline lookup yields CDR1 MNHEY and CDR2 SMNVEV (reference sequence). Primers used in a second PCR of roughly 6 to 12 cycles were a sample-barcoded 5' primer and a J-beta primer mix. TCRdb recomputed calls from the 5' RACE reads with MiXCR, one row per CDR3 protein. The data show 850,000 to 1,000,000 distinct CDR3 sequences, about 53% seen once. The specimen sequenced was blood. This clonotype was sampled from a woman aged 55-70 years in good health. The rearrangement uses TRBV27 and TRBJ2-1, with TRBD2 matching over 8 bases. Written as DNA, the CDR3 is TGTGCCAGCAGTTTCGATTTAGGGACTAGTAATTCGGGCAATGAGCAGTTCTTC. Translating gives CASSFDLGTSNSGNEQFF.